One and the same sample provided the 7 T cell receptor beta chains below, sequenced in a study of OX40 agonist ivuxolimab in advanced cancers. The data were produced by immunoSEQ multiplex PCR, yet TCRdb's version contains in-frame clones alone and is incomplete. Here the sample spans tens of thousands of clones, roughly 84% being singletons. Sequenced here: CD4+ or CD8+ T cells sorted from blood, sampled in a trial of the OX40 agonist ivuxolimab. These receptors all come from an adult with an advanced solid tumor such as melanoma, head and neck, liver or kidney cancer.

This rearrangement joins TRBV7-9 to TRBJ1-1; tentative D call: TRBD1 (5 bases). The CDR3 loop spans 15 amino acids. The V end lost 3 bases, the J end lost 7 bases, and 18 bases lay between the germline ends. Germline V gene sequence: CDR1 SEHNR, CDR2 FQNEAQ (reference sequence). The CDR3 reads CASSFERQGIGEAFF. The CDR3 nucleotides are TGTGCCAGCAGCTTTGAGCGGCAGGGAATAGGTGAAGCTTTCTTT.

This clone is a singleton in its sample. This chain uses TRBV10-1 with TRBJ2-7; a weak D match, TRBD2 (5 bases). The CDR3 sequence is 14 residues long. Trimming left V 0 bases short and J 2 bases short, with 8 bases between. Germline CDR1 and CDR2: WNHNN and SYGVQD (reference sequence). CDR3 bases: TGCGCCAGCAGTGAGTCGACCGGGACCTACGAGCAGTACTTC. Translating gives CASSESTGTYEQYF.

J is TRBJ2-2 and V is TRBV7-8, with 8 nucleotides matching TRBD1. The germline CDR1 and CDR2 sequences are SGHVS and FQNEAQ. The CDR3 is 18 residues long. V lost 0 bases and J lost 6; bases outside the gene matches: 12. The chain's CDR3 is CASSLAGQGARRAGELFF. The CDR3 bases are TGTGCCAGCAGCTTAGCCGGGCAGGGGGCGAGACGGGCCGGGGAGCTGTTTTTT.

The chain couples TRBV9 to TRBJ1-3; D unclear. Per the germline V gene, CDR1 is SGDLS and CDR2 is YYNGEE. CDR3 length equals 15 residues. V dropped 4 bases and J dropped 0 bases, with 11 bases sitting between them. In DNA, the CDR3 is TGTGCCAGCAGCCGGGATCCTACCTCTGGAAACACCATATATTTT. Its protein is CASSRDPTSGNTIYF. Using reference TRBV9 and TRBJ1-3 for the parts outside the CDR3, the full variable domain is DSGVTQTPKHLITATGQRVTLRCSPRSGDLSVYWYQQSLDQGLQFLIQYYNGEERAKGNILERFSAQQFPDLHSELNLSSLELGDSALYFCASSRDPTSGNTIYFGEGSWLTVV.

The genes are TRBV9 and TRBJ1-1; D unresolved. The CDR3 has 14 residues. Trimming took 1 base from V and 3 from J, leaving 10 bases between them. The germline CDR1 and CDR2 sequences are SGDLS and YYNGEE. The CDR3 protein is CASSVRQLHTEAFF. CDR3 sequence (DNA): TGTGCCAGCAGCGTAAGGCAGCTGCACACTGAAGCTTTCTTT.

V and J are TRBV6-5 and TRBJ1-1; 8 bases fit TRBD1. Unmatched junction bases numbered 6, after V lost 11 bases and J lost 1 base. The CDR3 spans 13 residues. Germline V CDR1 and CDR2: MNHEY, SVGAGI. The CDR3 reads CASGGSPNTEAFF. Here the CDR3 DNA reads TGTGCCTCAGGGGGCAGCCCGAACACTGAAGCTTTCTTT.

This chain uses TRBV2 with TRBJ2-3, with 13 bases identical to TRBD2. J lost 5 bases, V lost 2 bases, and 7 bases had no gene match. The CDR3 consists of 17 residues. Per the germline V gene, CDR1 is SNHLY and CDR2 is FYNNEI. CDR3 coding DNA: TGTGCCAGCAGTGAACCGGGACTAGCGGGGTACATAGATACGCAGTATTTT. Its translation is CASSEPGLAGYIDTQYF. The complete variable domain, with remaining parts taken from reference TRBV2 and TRBJ2-3, reads EPEVTQTPSHQVTQMGQEVILRCVPISNHLYFYWYRQILGQKVEFLVSFYNNEISEKSEIFDDQFSVERPDGSNFTLKIRSTKLEDSAMYFCASSEPGLAGYIDTQYFGPGTRLTVL.